This T cell receptor (beta chain) was recorded in a study of long-term antiretroviral therapy in people with HIV. Study conclusions and caveats: Repertoires with HIV possessed tighter CDR3 length spans than those of controls.

V gave up 3 bases and J gave up 8 bases; unmatched junction bases: 14. Germline V gene sequence: CDR1 LNHDA, CDR2 SQIVND (reference sequence). CDR3 length: 17 amino acids. It was version v3.0 of the immunoSEQ assay that was run at survey level. Sequencing used immunoSEQ multiplex PCR; TCRdb keeps in-frame clones, though not all of them. The data show roughly 21,000 clones, around 80% seen once. Turning to this clone: Its antigen is not known.

This chain connects TRBV19 to TRBJ1-4, with TRBD1 identical over 8 bases. The input for sequencing was unsorted PBMCs, taken 0.2 years after starting antiretroviral therapy. This receptor was identified in a woman aged 30 to 39 with HIV. CDR3 residues: CASSIRHHGQGSEKLFF. The CDR3 DNA reads as TGTGCCAGTAGTATCCGGCATCATGGACAGGGCTCAGAAAAACTGTTTTTT. Together with reference TRBV19 and TRBJ1-4, the CDR3 gives the full variable domain: DGGITQSPKYLFRKEGQNVTLSCEQNLNHDAMYWYRQDPGQGLRLIYYSQIVNDFQKGDIAEGYSVSREKKESFPLTVTSAQKNPTAFYLCASSIRHHGQGSEKLFFGSGTQLSVL.